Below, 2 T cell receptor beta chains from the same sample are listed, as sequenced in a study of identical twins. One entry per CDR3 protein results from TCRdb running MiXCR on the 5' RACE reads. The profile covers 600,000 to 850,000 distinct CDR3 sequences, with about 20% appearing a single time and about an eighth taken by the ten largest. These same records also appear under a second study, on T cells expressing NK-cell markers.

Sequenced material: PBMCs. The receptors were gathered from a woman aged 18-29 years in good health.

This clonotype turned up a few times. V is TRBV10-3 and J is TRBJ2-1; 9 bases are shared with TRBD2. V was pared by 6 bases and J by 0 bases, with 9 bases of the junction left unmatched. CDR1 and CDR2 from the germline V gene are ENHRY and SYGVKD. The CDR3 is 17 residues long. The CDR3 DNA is TGTGCCATCAGCGCGGTCGGCGGGGGGGTCTCCTACAATGAGCAGTTCTTC. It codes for CAISAVGGGVSYNEQFF.

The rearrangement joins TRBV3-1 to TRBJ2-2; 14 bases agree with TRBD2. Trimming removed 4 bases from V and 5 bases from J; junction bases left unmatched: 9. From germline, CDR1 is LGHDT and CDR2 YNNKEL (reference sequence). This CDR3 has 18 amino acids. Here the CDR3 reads CASSPWTSGGSWTGELFF. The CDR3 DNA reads TGTGCCAGCAGCCCCTGGACTAGCGGGGGGTCTTGGACCGGGGAGCTGTTTTTT.